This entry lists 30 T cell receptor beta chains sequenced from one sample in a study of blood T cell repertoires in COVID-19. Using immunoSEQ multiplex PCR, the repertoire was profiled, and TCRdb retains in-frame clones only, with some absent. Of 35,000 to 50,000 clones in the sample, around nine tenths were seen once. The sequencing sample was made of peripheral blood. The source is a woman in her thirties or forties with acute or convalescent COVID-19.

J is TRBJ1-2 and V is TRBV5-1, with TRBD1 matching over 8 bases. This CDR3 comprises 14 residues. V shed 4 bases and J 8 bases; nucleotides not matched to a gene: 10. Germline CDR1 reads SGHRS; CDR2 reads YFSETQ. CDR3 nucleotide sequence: TGCGCCAGCAGCAGCATGACAGGGGAGAACGGCTACACCTTC. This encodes CASSSMTGENGYTF.

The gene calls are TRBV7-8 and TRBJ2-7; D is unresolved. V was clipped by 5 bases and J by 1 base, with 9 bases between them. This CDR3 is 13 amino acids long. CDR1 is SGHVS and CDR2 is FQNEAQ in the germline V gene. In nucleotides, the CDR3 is TGTGCCAGCAGCCCGACGGGTTCCTACGAGCAGTACTTC. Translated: CASSPTGSYEQYF.

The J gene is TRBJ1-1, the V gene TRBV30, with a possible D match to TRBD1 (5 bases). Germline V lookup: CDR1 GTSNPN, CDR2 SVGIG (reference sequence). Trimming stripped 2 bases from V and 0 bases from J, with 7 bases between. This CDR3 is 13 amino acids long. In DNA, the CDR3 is TGTGCCTGGAGTCGACAGTTGAACACTGAAGCTTTCTTT. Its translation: CAWSRQLNTEAFF.

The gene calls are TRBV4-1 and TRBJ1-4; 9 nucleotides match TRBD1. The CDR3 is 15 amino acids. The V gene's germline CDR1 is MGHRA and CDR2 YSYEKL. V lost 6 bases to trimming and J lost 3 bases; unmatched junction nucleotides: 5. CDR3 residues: CASRHTGGPNEKLFF. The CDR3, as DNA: TGCGCCAGCAGACATACAGGGGGCCCTAATGAAAAACTGTTTTTT.

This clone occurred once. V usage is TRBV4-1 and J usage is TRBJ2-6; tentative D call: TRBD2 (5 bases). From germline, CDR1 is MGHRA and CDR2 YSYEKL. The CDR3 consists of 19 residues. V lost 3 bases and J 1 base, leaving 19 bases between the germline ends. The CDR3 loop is CASSHARGQRGSGANVLTF. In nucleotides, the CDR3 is TGCGCCAGCAGCCATGCACGCGGCCAGAGAGGGTCTGGGGCCAACGTCCTGACTTTC.

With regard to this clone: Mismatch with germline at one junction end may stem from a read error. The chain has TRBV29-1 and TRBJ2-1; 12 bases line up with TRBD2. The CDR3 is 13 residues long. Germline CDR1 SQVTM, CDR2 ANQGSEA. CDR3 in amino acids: CSGGLAGLNEQFF. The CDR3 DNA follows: TGCAGCGGGGGACTAGCGGGTCTTAATGAACAGTTCTTC.

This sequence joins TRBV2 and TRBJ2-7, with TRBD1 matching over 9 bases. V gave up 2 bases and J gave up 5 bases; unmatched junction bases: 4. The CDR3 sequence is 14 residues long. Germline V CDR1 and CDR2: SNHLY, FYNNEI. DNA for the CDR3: TGTGCCAGCAGTGAATTGGGACAGGGTAACGAGCAGTACTTC. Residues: CASSELGQGNEQYF.

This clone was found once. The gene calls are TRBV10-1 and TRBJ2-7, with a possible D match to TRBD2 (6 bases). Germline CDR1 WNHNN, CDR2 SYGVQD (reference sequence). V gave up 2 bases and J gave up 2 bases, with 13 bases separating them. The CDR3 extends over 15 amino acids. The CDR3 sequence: CASSEGIAATYEQYF. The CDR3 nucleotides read TGCGCCAGCAGTGAGGGTATAGCGGCGACCTACGAGCAGTACTTC.

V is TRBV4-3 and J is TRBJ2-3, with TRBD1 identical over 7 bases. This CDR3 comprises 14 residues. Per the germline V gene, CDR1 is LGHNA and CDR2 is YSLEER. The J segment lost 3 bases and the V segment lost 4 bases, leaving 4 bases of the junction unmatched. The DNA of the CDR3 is TGCGCCAGCAGCCGAGGGACAGAAACAGATACGCAGTATTTT. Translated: CASSRGTETDTQYF.

CDR3 protein: CSVEAPAYNEQFF. The CDR3, as DNA: TGCAGCGTTGAAGCCCCCGCGTACAATGAGCAGTTCTTC. The chain has TRBV29-1 and TRBJ2-1; D remains ambiguous. Germline CDR1 SQVTM, CDR2 ANQGSEA. The CDR3 runs 13 residues. With 1 base removed from V and 4 bases from J, the gap between germline ends came to 8 bases.

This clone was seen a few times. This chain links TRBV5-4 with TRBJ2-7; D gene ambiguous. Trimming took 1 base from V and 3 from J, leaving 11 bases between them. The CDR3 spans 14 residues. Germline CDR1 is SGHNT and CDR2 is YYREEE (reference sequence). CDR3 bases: TGTGCCAGCAGCTTGAGCGAGCGCATCTACGAGCAGTACTTC. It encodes CASSLSERIYEQYF.

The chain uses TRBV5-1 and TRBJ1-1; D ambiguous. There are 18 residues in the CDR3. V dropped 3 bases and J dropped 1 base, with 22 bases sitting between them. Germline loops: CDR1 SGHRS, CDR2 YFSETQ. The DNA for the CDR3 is TGCGCCAGCAGCTCAACGGCCGCCATTATACAGCCGAACACTGAAGCTTTCTTT. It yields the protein CASSSTAAIIQPNTEAFF.

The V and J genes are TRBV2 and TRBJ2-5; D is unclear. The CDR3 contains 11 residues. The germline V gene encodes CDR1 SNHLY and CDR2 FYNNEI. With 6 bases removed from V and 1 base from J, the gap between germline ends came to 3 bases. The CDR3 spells CASSFQETQYF. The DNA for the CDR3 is TGTGCCAGCAGCTTCCAAGAGACCCAGTACTTC.

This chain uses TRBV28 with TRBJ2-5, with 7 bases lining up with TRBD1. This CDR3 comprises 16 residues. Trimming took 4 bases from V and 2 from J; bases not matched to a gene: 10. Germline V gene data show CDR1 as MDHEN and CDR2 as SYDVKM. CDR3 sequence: CASSSLIGTVQETQYF. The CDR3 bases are TGTGCCAGCAGTTCCCTCATCGGGACAGTACAAGAGACCCAGTACTTC.

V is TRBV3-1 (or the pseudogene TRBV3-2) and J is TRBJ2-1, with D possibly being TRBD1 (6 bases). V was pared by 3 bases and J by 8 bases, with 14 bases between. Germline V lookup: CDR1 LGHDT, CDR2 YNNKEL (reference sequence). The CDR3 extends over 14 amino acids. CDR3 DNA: TGTGCCAGCAGCCATCCCAGGGGATTCGATGAGCAGTTCTTC. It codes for CASSHPRGFDEQFF.

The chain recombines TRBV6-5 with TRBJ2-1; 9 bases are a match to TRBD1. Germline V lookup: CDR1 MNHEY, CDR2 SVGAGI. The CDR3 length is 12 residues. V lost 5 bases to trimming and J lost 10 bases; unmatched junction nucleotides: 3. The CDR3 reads CASSRTGDEQFF. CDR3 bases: TGTGCCAGCAGTCGGACAGGGGACGAGCAGTTCTTC.

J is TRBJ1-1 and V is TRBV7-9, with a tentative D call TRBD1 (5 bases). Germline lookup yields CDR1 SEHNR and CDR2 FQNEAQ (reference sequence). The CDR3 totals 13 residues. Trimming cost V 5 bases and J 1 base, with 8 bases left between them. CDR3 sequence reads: CASSVGQNTEAFF. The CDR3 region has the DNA TGTGCCAGCAGCGTCGGACAGAACACTGAAGCTTTCTTT.

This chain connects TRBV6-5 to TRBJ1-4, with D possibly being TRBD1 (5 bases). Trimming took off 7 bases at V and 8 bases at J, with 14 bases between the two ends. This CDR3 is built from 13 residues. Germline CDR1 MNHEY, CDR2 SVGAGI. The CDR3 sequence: CASTGGFNEKLFF. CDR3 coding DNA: TGTGCCAGCACTGGGGGGTTTAACGAAAAACTGTTTTTT.

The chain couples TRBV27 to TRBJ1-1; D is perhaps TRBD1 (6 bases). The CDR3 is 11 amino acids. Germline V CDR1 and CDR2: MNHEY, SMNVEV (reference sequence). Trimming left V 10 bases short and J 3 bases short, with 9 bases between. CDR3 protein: CATHRDTEAFF. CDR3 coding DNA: TGTGCCACCCACAGGGACACTGAAGCTTTCTTT.

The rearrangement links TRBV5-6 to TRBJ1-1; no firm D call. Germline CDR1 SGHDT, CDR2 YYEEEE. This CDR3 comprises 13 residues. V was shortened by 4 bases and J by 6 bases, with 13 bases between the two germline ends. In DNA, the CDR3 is TGTGCCAGCAGCCCTCAACAGTATCCTGAAGCTTTCTTT. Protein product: CASSPQQYPEAFF.

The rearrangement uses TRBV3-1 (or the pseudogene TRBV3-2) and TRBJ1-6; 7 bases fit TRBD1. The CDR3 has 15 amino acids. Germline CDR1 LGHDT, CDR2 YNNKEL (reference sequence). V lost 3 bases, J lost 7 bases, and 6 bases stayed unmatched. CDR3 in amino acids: CASSQNTGVNSPLHF. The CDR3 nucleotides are TGTGCCAGCAGCCAGAATACAGGGGTCAATTCACCCCTCCACTTT.

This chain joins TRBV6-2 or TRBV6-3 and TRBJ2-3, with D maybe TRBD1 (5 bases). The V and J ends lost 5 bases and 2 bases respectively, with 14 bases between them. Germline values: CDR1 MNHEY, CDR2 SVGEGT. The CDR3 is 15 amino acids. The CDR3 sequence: CASSATGRTTDTQYF. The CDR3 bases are TGTGCCAGCAGTGCCACAGGAAGGACCACAGATACGCAGTATTTT.

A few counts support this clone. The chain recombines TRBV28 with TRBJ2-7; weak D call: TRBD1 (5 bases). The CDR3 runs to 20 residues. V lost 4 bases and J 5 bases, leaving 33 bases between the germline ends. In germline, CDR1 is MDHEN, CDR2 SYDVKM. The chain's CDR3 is CASSSLPTGPGRASGNEQYF. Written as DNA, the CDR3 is TGTGCCAGCAGTTCCCTCCCAACCGGACCAGGCAGGGCCTCAGGGAACGAGCAGTACTTC.

CDR3 loop: CASSRDRVGYGYTF. As DNA, the CDR3 is TGTGCCAGCAGCCGGGACAGGGTCGGCTATGGCTACACCTTC. V usage is TRBV5-4 and J usage is TRBJ1-2; TRBD1 agrees at 9 bases. The V gene end was trimmed by 4 bases and the J gene end by 4 bases; junction bases not matched to a gene: 5. The CDR3 spans 14 residues. Germline CDR1 SGHNT, CDR2 YYREEE (reference sequence).

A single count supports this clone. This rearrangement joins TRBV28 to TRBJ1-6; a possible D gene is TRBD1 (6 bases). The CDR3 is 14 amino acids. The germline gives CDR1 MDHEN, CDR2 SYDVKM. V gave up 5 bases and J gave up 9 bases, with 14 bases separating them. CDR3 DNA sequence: TGTGCCAGCAGTCAGGGGAGGGGATTTTCACCCCTCCACTTT. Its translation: CASSQGRGFSPLHF.

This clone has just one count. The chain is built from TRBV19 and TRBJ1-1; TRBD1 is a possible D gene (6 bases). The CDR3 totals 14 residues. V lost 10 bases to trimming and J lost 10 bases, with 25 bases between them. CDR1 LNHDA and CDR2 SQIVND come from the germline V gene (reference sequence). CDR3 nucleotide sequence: TGTGCCACCTGGGGGGGGCAGGGGATAAAAGTAGCTTTCTTT. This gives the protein CATWGGQGIKVAFF.

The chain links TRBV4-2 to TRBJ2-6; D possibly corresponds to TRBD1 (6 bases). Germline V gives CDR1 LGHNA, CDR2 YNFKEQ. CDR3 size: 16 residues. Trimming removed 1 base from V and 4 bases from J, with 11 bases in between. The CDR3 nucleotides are TGTGCCAGCAGCCAAGCACAGGGTACGGGGGCCAACGTCCTGACTTTC. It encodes CASSQAQGTGANVLTF.

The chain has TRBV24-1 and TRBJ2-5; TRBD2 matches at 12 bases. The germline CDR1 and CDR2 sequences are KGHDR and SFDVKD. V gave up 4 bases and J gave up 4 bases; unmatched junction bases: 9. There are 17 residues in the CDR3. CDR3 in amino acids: CATSDPTSGGFRETQYF. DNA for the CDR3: TGTGCCACCAGTGACCCAACTAGCGGGGGGTTTCGAGAGACCCAGTACTTC.

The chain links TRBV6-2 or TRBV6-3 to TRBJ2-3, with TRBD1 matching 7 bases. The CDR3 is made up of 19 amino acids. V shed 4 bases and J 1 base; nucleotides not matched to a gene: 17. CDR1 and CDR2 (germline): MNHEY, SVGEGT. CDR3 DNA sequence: TGTGCCAGCAGTTCCCCATGGATAAACGACAGGGAAGGCACAGATACGCAGTATTTT. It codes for CASSSPWINDREGTDTQYF.

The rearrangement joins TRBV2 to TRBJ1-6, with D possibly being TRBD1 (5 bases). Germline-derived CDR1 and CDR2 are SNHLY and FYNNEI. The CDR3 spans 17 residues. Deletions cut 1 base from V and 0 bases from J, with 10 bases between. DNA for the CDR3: TGTGCCAGCAGTGAAGATGACAGCAGCTCCTATAATTCACCCCTCCACTTT. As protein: CASSEDDSSSYNSPLHF.